This TCR beta chain came from a study of Graves' ophthalmopathy and Graves' hyperthyroidism. Investigators amplified TCR beta CDR3 regions from RNA transcripts. First-round RT-PCR used HTBI primers; second-round multiplex PCR followed. MiXCR was run by TCRdb on the multiplex PCR reads, yielding one entry per CDR3 protein. The repertoire has 500,000 to 700,000 distinct CDR3 sequences, about a fifth of them found once; the top ten carry roughly 6.9%. This clonotype was recorded many times. CDR1 and CDR2 from the germline V gene are MNHEY and SMNVEV (reference sequence). V gave up 5 bases and J gave up 1 base, with 17 bases separating them. The CDR3 consists of 16 residues.

The chain carries TRBV27 and TRBJ1-1, with unresolved D. The sequencing sample was made of peripheral blood. This TCR was sampled from a woman aged 18-29 years with stable Graves' hyperthyroidism. Some clones in this sample may be carry-over from other donors' samples. The chain's CDR3 is CASSEESYPQNTEAFF. In nucleotides, the CDR3 is TGTGCCAGCAGTGAAGAAAGTTATCCCCAGAACACTGAAGCTTTCTTT.